Described below is a single TCR beta chain sequence and its context. Its matching antigen is unknown. This entry is derived from a study of shared clonotypes between healthy human individuals. About the research overall: Donors had three CD4 naive, three CD4 memory, two CD8 naive and one CD8 memory plate apiece.

Method: immunoSEQ multiplex PCR; TCRdb's copy keeps in-frame clones and lacks some. Of about 590,000 clones listed, 95% to 96% are singletons. Positively selected for CCR7, the CD45RO-negative cells used as naive CD8 cells excluded terminally differentiated effector memory CD45RA+ cells. The germline gives CDR1 SGHAT, CDR2 FQNNGV. There are 15 residues in the CDR3. Trimming stripped 2 bases from V and 2 bases from J, with 11 bases between. Study-wide results and limits: Sequencing depth was expected to influence donor clonotype sharing. Exclusively blood specimens were collected; tissue repertoires likely differ.

This sequence originates from a woman between 25 and 40 years old in good health. The sequenced sample was naive CD8+ T cells sorted from blood. V gene TRBV11-2 combines with J gene TRBJ2-3; D is unclear. The CDR3 bases are TGTGCCAGCAGCTTAATATCCGGCCACACAGATACGCAGTATTTT. Translating gives CASSLISGHTDTQYF.